These 16 T cell receptor beta chains were all obtained from the same sample, sequenced in a study of spatial heterogeneity in lung cancer. General study results and limits: One measure, the expanded intratumoral alpha and beta TCR count, tracked tumor mutation counts.

The antigens of these receptors remain unknown. TCRdb called the 5' RACE reads again in MiXCR, with one record for every CDR3 protein. The sample carries 1,500 to 2,000 distinct CDR3 sequences, over 20% recorded once. Time point specified: sample taken at primary tumor resection. The material was lung tumor tissue, obtained at surgery. These receptor sequences come from a male donor with early-stage non-small cell lung cancer.

This clonotype is termed medium-sized. The library was prepared for alpha chains; this beta chain is a stray read, so its frequency means little. The chain joins TRBV29-1 to TRBJ1-2; TRBD1 is a possible D gene (5 bases). CDR1 and CDR2 (germline): SQVTM, ANQGSEA. The length of the CDR3 is 15 residues. The ends were cut back, 3 bases at V and 4 bases at J, with 18 bases in the middle. The CDR3 DNA sequence: TGCAGCGTTGAGCCCCGGGACTTCGAGGTCTATGGCTACACCTTC. Its translation: CSVEPRDFEVYGYTF. Full variable domain (remainder filled in from reference TRBV29-1 and TRBJ1-2): SAVISQKPSRDICQRGTSLTIQCQVDSQVTMMFWYRQQPGQSLTLIATANQGSEATYESGFVIDKFPISRPNLTFSTLTVSNMSPEDSSIYLCSVEPRDFEVYGYTFGSGTRLTVV.

This clonotype is classed as medium-sized. Since it is a stray read in a library aimed at alpha chains, this beta chain has a size that is not meaningful. The rearrangement uses TRBV7-9 and TRBJ2-1; D assignment may be TRBD1 or TRBD2 (5 bases each). The V gene lost 8 bases and the J gene lost 9 bases, with 8 bases spanning the gap. This CDR3 spans 10 amino acids. The germline CDR1 and CDR2 sequences are SEHNR and FQNEAQ (reference sequence). The CDR3 DNA reads as TGTGCCAGCCTGGGACCTGAGCAGTTCTTC. Amino acid sequence: CASLGPEQFF.

This clonotype was seen once. Found in a library prepared for alpha chains, this beta chain is an off-target read, and its abundance has little meaning. V gene TRBV6-2 or TRBV6-3 combines with J gene TRBJ1-1; 7 bases are shared with TRBD1. Germline lookup yields CDR1 MNHEY and CDR2 SVGEGT. Unmatched junction bases numbered 11, after V lost 5 bases and J lost 5 bases. The CDR3 is 15 residues long. For the CDR3, the DNA is TGTGCCAGCAGTGACGTCATTGAGGGGGCAACTGAAGCTTTCTTT. Amino acids: CASSDVIEGATEAFF.

By its share, this clonotype is medium-sized (0.01 to 0.1%). This beta chain turned up in a library designed for alpha chains; as an off-target read, its abundance says little. The chain has TRBV25-1 and TRBJ2-1; 11 positions match TRBD2. This CDR3 is 15 amino acids long. Germline CDR1 and CDR2: MGHDK and SYGVNS. Losses at the gene ends were 5 bases for V and 9 bases for J; bases not matched to a gene: 9. As DNA, the CDR3 is TGTGCCAGCAGTAGTAGCGGGGGGGCGATGGGTGAGCAGTTCTTC. Protein product: CASSSSGGAMGEQFF.

In this sample, this clonotype is medium-sized. As an off-target read in a library built for alpha chains, this beta chain has a frequency of little significance. V is TRBV3-1 and J is TRBJ2-3, with TRBD2 matching over 16 bases. V lost 6 bases, J lost 3 bases, and 9 bases stayed unmatched. CDR1 is LGHDT and CDR2 is YNNKEL in the germline V gene (reference sequence). The CDR3 sequence is 18 residues long. The CDR3, as DNA: TGTGCCAGCAGGCTGGGACTAGCGGGAGGGCCGGGGACAGATACGCAGTATTTT. This codes for CASRLGLAGGPGTDTQYF.

By proportion, this clonotype is medium-sized. Little can be read into the size of this beta chain, an off-target read in a library designed for alpha chains. The chain combines TRBV7-2 with TRBJ2-5, with D possibly TRBD2 on 6 matching bases. Germline V gene data show CDR1 as SGHTA and CDR2 as FQGNSA. The CDR3 consists of 14 residues. V shed 4 bases and J shed 3 bases, with 12 bases lying between them. CDR3 nucleotides: TGTGCCAGCAGCTGGGTCGGAGGGGAAGAGACCCAGTACTTC. Translating gives CASSWVGGEETQYF.

About this clonotype itself: The library was built for alpha chains, so this beta chain is an off-target read and its size means little. This chain uses TRBV29-1 with TRBJ2-6; tentatively, D is TRBD1 (6 bases). This CDR3 has 15 residues. Germline-derived CDR1 and CDR2 are SQVTM and ANQGSEA. V lost 7 bases, J lost 0 bases, and 13 bases lay in between. The CDR3: CSASSQGSGANVLTF. As DNA, the CDR3 is TGCAGCGCCTCGTCACAGGGCTCTGGGGCCAACGTCCTGACTTTC.

This clonotype counts as medium-sized (0.01 to 0.1%). This beta chain is an off-target read within a library intended for alpha chains, so its frequency means little. V gene TRBV27 combines with J gene TRBJ2-5; 7 bases map to TRBD1. Germline V gene data show CDR1 as MNHEY and CDR2 as SMNVEV (reference sequence). Unmatched junction bases numbered 7, after V lost 4 bases and J lost 5 bases. CDR3 size: 14 residues. The CDR3 sequence: CASSSTTGYETQYF. For the CDR3, the DNA is TGTGCCAGCAGTTCAACGACAGGGTACGAGACCCAGTACTTC.

This clonotype is medium-sized in the sample. This beta chain appears as a stray read in a library generated for alpha chains; its size is not informative. This sequence joins TRBV2 and TRBJ1-1; perhaps TRBD1 as D (5 bases). Trimming left V 6 bases short and J 1 base short, with 12 bases between. The CDR3 spans 14 residues. Germline lookup yields CDR1 SNHLY and CDR2 FYNNEI. The CDR3 is CASRDSGQNTEAFF. The CDR3 DNA reads as TGTGCCAGCAGGGACTCTGGACAGAACACTGAAGCTTTCTTT.

This clonotype appeared a few times. In a library made to pick up alpha chains, this beta chain is a stray read with a size that means little. The gene calls are TRBV3-1 and TRBJ1-3; D not resolved. V gave up 0 bases and J gave up 7 bases, with 16 bases separating them. CDR3 length: 16 residues. Germline V gives CDR1 LGHDT, CDR2 YNNKEL (reference sequence). The CDR3 reads CASSQDGYAIRNTIYF. In nucleotides, the CDR3 is TGTGCCAGCAGCCAAGATGGATACGCGATTCGGAACACCATATATTTT.

Points on this clonotype: This beta chain appears as a stray read in a library generated for alpha chains; its size is not informative. This chain joins TRBV6-2 or TRBV6-3 and TRBJ1-1; possibly TRBD1 for D (5 bases). Germline V gene data show CDR1 as MNHEY and CDR2 as SVGEGT. The CDR3 is 15 residues long. V was clipped by 2 bases and J by 5 bases, with 15 bases between them. Here the CDR3 reads CASSYDRAGWTEAFF. CDR3 DNA sequence: TGTGCCAGCAGTTACGATCGGGCAGGGTGGACTGAAGCTTTCTTT.

This clonotype is medium-sized within its sample. This beta chain appears as a stray read in a library generated for alpha chains; its size is not informative. This chain uses TRBV20-1 with TRBJ2-7, with 7 bases fitting TRBD2. Germline V gene data show CDR1 as DFQATT and CDR2 as SNEGSKA (reference sequence). The junction had 17 bases not matched to a gene; V was cut back by 4 bases and J by 5 bases. CDR3 size: 16 residues. The CDR3 protein is CSAIGNPQGLVDEQYF. CDR3 nucleotide sequence: TGCAGTGCTATAGGGAACCCCCAAGGACTAGTAGACGAGCAGTACTTC.

Judged by abundance, this clonotype is medium-sized. This beta chain lies outside the target of a library built for alpha chains; its clone size means little. The chain combines TRBV12-3 or TRBV12-4 with TRBJ1-1, with a possible D match to TRBD1 (5 bases). This CDR3 region has 14 residues. The V end was cut by 2 bases, the J end by 8 bases, with 15 bases between. Written as DNA, the CDR3 is TGTGCCAGCAGTTTAAACCAGGGATCTAAAGAAGCTTTCTTT. The encoded protein is CASSLNQGSKEAFF.

By its share, this clonotype is large. This beta chain turned up in a library designed for alpha chains; as an off-target read, its abundance says little. The chain has TRBV7-2 and TRBJ2-7; TRBD2 matches at 7 bases. The CDR3 contains 13 residues. In germline, CDR1 is SGHTA, CDR2 FQGNSA. The V segment lost 4 bases and the J segment 3 bases; nucleotides outside the gene matches: 3. CDR3 coding DNA: TGTGCCAGCAGCTGGGGCGGGGGCTACGAGCAGTACTTC. Protein: CASSWGGGYEQYF.

This clonotype qualifies as large (0.1 to 1%). This beta chain appears as a stray read in a library generated for alpha chains; its size is not informative. This chain links TRBV20-1 with TRBJ2-4; 7 bases align to TRBD2. V dropped 0 bases and J dropped 4; count of bases not matched to a gene: 12. The CDR3 totals 17 residues. Germline V gives CDR1 DFQATT, CDR2 SNEGSKA (reference sequence). CDR3 region: CSARDYGERGAKNIQYF. CDR3 bases: TGCAGTGCTAGAGATTACGGAGAGCGGGGTGCGAAAAACATTCAGTACTTC.

About this clonotype itself: Found in a library prepared for alpha chains, this beta chain is an off-target read, and its abundance has little meaning. This rearrangement joins TRBV5-1 to TRBJ1-4; 7 nucleotides agree with TRBD1. V lost 5 bases, J lost 3 bases, and 4 bases stayed unmatched. The CDR3 consists of 14 residues. Germline loops: CDR1 SGHRS, CDR2 YFSETQ. In DNA form, the CDR3 reads TGCGCCAGCAGGTCTACAGGGGCTAATGAAAAACTGTTTTTT. The encoded protein is CASRSTGANEKLFF.